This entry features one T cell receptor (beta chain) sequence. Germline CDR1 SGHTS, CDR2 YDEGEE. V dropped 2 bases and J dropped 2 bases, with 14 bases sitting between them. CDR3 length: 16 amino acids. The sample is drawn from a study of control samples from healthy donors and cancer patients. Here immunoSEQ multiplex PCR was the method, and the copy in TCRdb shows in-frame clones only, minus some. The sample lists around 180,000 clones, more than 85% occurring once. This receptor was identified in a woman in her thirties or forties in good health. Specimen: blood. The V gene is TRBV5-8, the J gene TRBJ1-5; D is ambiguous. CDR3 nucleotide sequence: TGTGCCAGCAGCTTACAAATCACGAGTGGCAATCAGCCCCAGCATTTT. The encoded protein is CASSLQITSGNQPQHF.